The rows below give T cell receptor beta chains drawn from one sample of a study of cytomegalovirus exposure and HLA in healthy donors. TCRdb's copy holds only in-frame clones and misses some; the assay was immunoSEQ multiplex PCR. The sample has roughly 260,000 clones, roughly 89% seen once. Sequencing used PBMCs. The source of these receptors is a man between 18 and 29 years old in good health and CMV-seronegative. Both conserved end residues are trimmed from each CDR3.

j_call cdr3_length v_call cdr3_aa
TRBJ2-1 13 TRBV7-2 ASRQHGTGYNEQF
TRBJ1-4 11 TRBV29-1 SVTSATNEKLF
TRBJ2-7 13 TRBV27 ASSFFPGDEHEQY
TRBJ2-7 13 TRBV6-1 ASSESRHNLYEQY
TRBJ1-5 14 TRBV18 ASSPVTAYSNQPQH
TRBJ2-5 12 TRBV29-1 SVGFRGGSETQY
TRBJ1-3 12 TRBV19 ASSIGAVGNTIY
TRBJ2-7 11 TRBV6-1 ASSLKAQWEQY
TRBJ2-1 14 TRBV7-9 ASSFSAGVTYNEQF
TRBJ1-1 12 TRBV14 ASSQMGSGTEAF